One sample yielded the 5 T cell receptor beta chains listed below, sequenced in a study of blood T cell repertoires in COVID-19. Assay: immunoSEQ multiplex PCR; the TCRdb copy retains only in-frame clones and omits some. The sample has under 300,000 clones, approximately 85% seen once. The sequencing sample was made of peripheral blood. The origin of the receptors is a man older than 75 with acute or convalescent COVID-19.

The chain has TRBV21-1 and TRBJ2-2; the table's TRBD2 call for D was not verified on the DNA. TRBV21-1 is recorded as a pseudogene. The CDR3 has 22 amino acids. CDR3 sequence (DNA): TGTGCCAGCAGTGGACAGGGGAAGCAGCTAGCGGGAGTTTGGATCGGTACCGGGGAGCTGTTTTTT. Protein product: CASSGQGKQLAGVWIGTGELFF.

V and J are TRBV5-1 and TRBJ1-2; D is possibly TRBD1 (5 bases). Per the germline V gene, CDR1 is SGHRS and CDR2 is YFSETQ. V lost 3 bases and J 3 bases, leaving 12 bases between the germline ends. The CDR3 is 14 amino acids. The CDR3 DNA reads as TGCGCCAGCAGCTCGATGGGAGGGGACTATGGCTACACCTTC. Translation: CASSSMGGDYGYTF.

The rearrangement links TRBV9 to TRBJ2-7; 9 bases are a match to TRBD1. The CDR3 runs 17 residues. J gave up 3 bases and V 0 bases, and 10 bases lay outside the gene matches. The germline V gene has CDR1 SGDLS and CDR2 YYNGEE. In DNA, the CDR3 is TGTGCCAGCAGCGTAGCTCCGACAGGGGGGCCACTCTACGAGCAGTACTTC. It codes for CASSVAPTGGPLYEQYF.

V usage is TRBV28 and J usage is TRBJ2-1, with unresolved D. V lost 8 bases, J lost 6 bases, and 11 bases lay in between. The CDR3 has 12 amino acids. Germline CDR1 and CDR2: MDHEN and SYDVKM. CDR3 nucleotide sequence: TGTGCCAGCGGTCCCAAACTCAATGAGCAGTTCTTC. Translated, it gives CASGPKLNEQFF.

The gene calls are TRBV23-1 and TRBJ2-3; D is perhaps TRBD2 (6 bases). TRBV23-1 carries the ORF label, with uncertain function. This CDR3 spans 19 amino acids. Deletions cut 4 bases from V and 2 bases from J, with 25 bases between. CDR3 sequence (DNA): TGCGCCAGCAGTCGCCCTATTCTAGCGCTTCCCCCACCCACAGATACGCAGTATTTT. The encoded protein is CASSRPILALPPPTDTQYF.